The sequence of this T cell receptor beta chain was determined in a study of T cell responses to AZD1222 COVID-19 vaccine. Findings and caveats of the study: The number of AZD1222 recipients seropositive at baseline was only 6 or 7. Across the whole spike, CD4 TCRs peaked at regions 160-218 and 743-854.

Profiled with immunoSEQ multiplex PCR; TCRdb holds only in-frame clones, not every one. Here the sample spans approximately 130,000 clones, about 90% being singletons. With respect to this clone: As yet, its antigen is unknown.

The sample here was peripheral blood, taken on day 0 of AZD1222 vaccination. The TCR comes from an adult in good health.

DNA for the CDR3: TGTGCCAGCAGTCTCACCTTACAGGGGGCTTACGAGCAGTACTTC. Protein product: CASSLTLQGAYEQYF. V is TRBV6-5 and J is TRBJ2-7, with 9 positions matching TRBD1. The CDR3 runs to 15 residues. Germline values: CDR1 MNHEY, CDR2 SVGAGI. V lost 5 bases to trimming and J lost 4 bases; unmatched junction nucleotides: 9.